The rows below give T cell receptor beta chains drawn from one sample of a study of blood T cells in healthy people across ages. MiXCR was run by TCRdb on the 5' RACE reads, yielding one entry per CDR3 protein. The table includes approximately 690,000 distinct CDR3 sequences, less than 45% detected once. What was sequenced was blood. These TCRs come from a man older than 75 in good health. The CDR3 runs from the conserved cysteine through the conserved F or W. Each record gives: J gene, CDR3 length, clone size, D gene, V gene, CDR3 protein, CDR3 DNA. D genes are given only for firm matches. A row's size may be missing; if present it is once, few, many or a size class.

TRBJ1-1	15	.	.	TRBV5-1	CASSLVIPENTEAFF	TGCGCCAGCAGCTTGGTAATCCCCGAGAACACTGAAGCTTTCTTT
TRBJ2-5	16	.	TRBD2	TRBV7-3	CASSLQASGGQETQYF	TGTGCCAGCAGCTTACAGGCTAGCGGGGGACAAGAGACCCAGTACTTC
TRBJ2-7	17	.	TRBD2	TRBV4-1	CASSQEATLASSYEQYF	TGCGCCAGCAGCCAAGAAGCGACACTAGCGAGTTCCTACGAGCAGTACTTC
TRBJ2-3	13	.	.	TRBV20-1	CSASFQTGDTQYF	TGCAGTGCTAGTTTTCAAACGGGGGATACGCAGTATTTT
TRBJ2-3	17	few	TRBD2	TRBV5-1	CASSPIPGLVKSDTQYF	TGCGCCAGCAGCCCCATTCCGGGACTAGTAAAATCAGATACGCAGTATTTT
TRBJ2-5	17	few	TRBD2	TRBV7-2	CASSSAGLAGGRETQYF	TGTGCCAGCAGCTCCGCGGGACTAGCGGGAGGGCGTGAGACCCAGTACTTC
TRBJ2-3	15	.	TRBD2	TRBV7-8	CASSLVLAGGNTQYF	TGTGCCAGCAGCTTGGTCCTAGCGGGAGGAAATACGCAGTATTTT
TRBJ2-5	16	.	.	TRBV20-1	CSAVRRVLTVYNEQYF	TGCAGTGCTGTGCGCCGGGTTCTAACCGTTTACAATGAGCAGTACTTC
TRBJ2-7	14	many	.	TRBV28	CASSSGTFPYEQYF	TGTGCCAGCAGTTCGGGGACATTTCCCTACGAGCAGTACTTC
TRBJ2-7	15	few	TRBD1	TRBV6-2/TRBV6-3	CASNNPGQVNYEQYF	TGTGCCAGCAATAACCCGGGACAGGTAAACTACGAGCAGTACTTC
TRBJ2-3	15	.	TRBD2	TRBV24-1	CATNTGAGSTDTQYF	TGTGCCACCAACACGGGAGCGGGAAGTACAGATACGCAGTATTTT
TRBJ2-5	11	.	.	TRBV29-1	CSGTTGNEQYF	TGCAGCGGTACCACAGGGAATGAGCAGTACTTC
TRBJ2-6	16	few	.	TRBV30	CAWSRGRSSGANVLTF	TGTGCCTGGAGTCGGGGACGGAGCTCTGGGGCCAACGTCCTGACTTTC
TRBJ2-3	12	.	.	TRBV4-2	CASSHPQDTQYF	TGTGCCAGCAGCCACCCGCAGGATACGCAGTATTTT
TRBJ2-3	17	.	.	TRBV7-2	CASSLVGWKSITDTQYF	TGTGCCAGCAGCTTAGTGGGCTGGAAAAGTATCACAGATACGCAGTATTTT